A selection of T cell receptor beta chains follows, all from one sample in a study of blood T cell repertoires in COVID-19. TCRdb's table, derived via immunoSEQ multiplex PCR, lists solely in-frame clones and lacks some. Among 280,000 or so clones, 85% were seen once, and the ten largest hold around 2.5%. Source material: PBMCs or T cells enriched from blood (not recorded which). The receptor source for this set is a woman in her fifties or sixties who had recovered from COVID-19. Both conserved end residues are part of each CDR3. D genes are given only for firm matches. A clone size is listed for some rows: how often the clone was seen (once, few, many), or a class if it is expanded.

J,V,D,size,length,CDR3
TRBJ2-3,TRBV5-4,TRBD1,NA,14,CASSLDTGADTQYF
TRBJ1-5,TRBV30,NA,NA,12,CAWSSPSGTQHF
TRBJ2-1,TRBV5-1,TRBD2,NA,17,CASSIRTSGGISNEQFF
TRBJ1-5,TRBV2,NA,once,14,CASNLGRAGQPQHF
TRBJ2-1,TRBV7-9,TRBD1,NA,16,CASSPRDRASHNEQFF
TRBJ1-6,TRBV29-1,NA,NA,13,CSVALTRDSPLHF
TRBJ2-1,TRBV5-1,TRBD2,NA,16,CASSRASGGLYNEQFF
TRBJ2-3,TRBV27,TRBD2,NA,15,CASNLSGGATDTQYF
TRBJ2-7,TRBV11-2,NA,NA,15,CASSLDRGSSYEQYF
TRBJ1-6,TRBV7-9,NA,once,13,CASSFTGNSPLHF
TRBJ1-2,TRBV9,TRBD1,NA,15,CASSADRGDAYGYTF
TRBJ2-1,TRBV7-9,TRBD1,NA,16,CASSLFIGQGTNEQFF
TRBJ1-2,TRBV19,NA,once,14,CALKTEGANYGYTF
TRBJ1-4,TRBV5-5,TRBD1,NA,15,CASSLRTGGDEKLFF
TRBJ2-2,TRBV11-3,TRBD1,NA,15,CASTQRTGLTGELFF
TRBJ1-2,TRBV28,NA,NA,13,CASSLSELHGYTF
TRBJ1-3,TRBV6-5,NA,NA,15,CASSYSTVSGNTIYF